The T cell receptor beta chain described here comes from a study of lymphopenia after photon versus proton radiotherapy. Whole-study results and caveats: Photon-treated patients lost naive T cells and TCR diversity; proton-treated stayed stable. After the lymphocyte nadir, photon-treated repertoires showed oligoclonal expansion, especially of CD8+ Temra cells. Larger post-nadir TCR diversity loss correlated inversely with survival in deceased patients. Better survival with proton therapy was suggested as possible, not demonstrated.

Comments on this clone: The target antigen is unknown.

The CDR3 loop spans 14 amino acids. Germline CDR1 reads KGHSH; CDR2 reads LQKENI. V was trimmed by 6 bases and J by 5 bases, leaving 14 bases between them. TCRdb keeps only in-frame clones here, not all; method: immunoSEQ multiplex PCR. Among about 45,000 clones listed, 65% to 90% were seen once. This sample comprised peripheral blood, obtained from a patient treated with photon-based radiotherapy. The source of this sequence is a man between 40 and 49 years old with gastric cancer. The chain is built from TRBV18 and TRBJ1-5, with D perhaps TRBD1 (5 bases). Here the CDR3 reads CASSSRQGHQPQHF. For the CDR3, the DNA is TGTGCCAGCTCTTCCCGCCAGGGCCATCAGCCCCAGCATTTT. Complete variable domain (other parts from reference TRBV18 and TRBJ1-5): NAGVMQNPRHLVRRRGQEARLRCSPMKGHSHVYWYRQLPEEGLKFMVYLQKENIIDESGMPKERFSAEFPKEGPSILRIQQVVRGDSAAYFCASSSRQGHQPQHFGDGTRLSIL.